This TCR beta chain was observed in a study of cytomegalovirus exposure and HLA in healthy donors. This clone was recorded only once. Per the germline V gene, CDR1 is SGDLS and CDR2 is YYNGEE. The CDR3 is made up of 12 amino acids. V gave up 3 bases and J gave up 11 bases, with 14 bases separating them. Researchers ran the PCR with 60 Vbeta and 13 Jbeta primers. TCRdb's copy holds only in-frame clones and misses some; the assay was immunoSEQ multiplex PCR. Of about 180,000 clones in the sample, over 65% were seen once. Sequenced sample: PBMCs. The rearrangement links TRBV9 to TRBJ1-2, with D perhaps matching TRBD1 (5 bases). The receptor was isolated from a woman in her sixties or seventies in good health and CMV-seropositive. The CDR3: CASSADPRTYTF. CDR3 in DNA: TGTGCCAGCAGCGCCGATCCCAGGACATACACCTTC.